The T cell receptor beta chain described here comes from a study of spatial heterogeneity in lung cancer. Time point defined: sample taken at primary tumor resection. Whole RNA, which was extracted from tumor, nontumor lung tissue or frozen PBMC, was sequenced without any cell sorting. A total of approximately 70 untreated early-stage non-small cell lung cancer patients served as donors. Germline V gives CDR1 LGHDT, CDR2 YNNKEL (reference sequence). V dropped 4 bases and J dropped 5 bases, with 21 bases sitting between them. This CDR3 spans 18 amino acids. General study points: At resection, ubiquitous expanded tumor TCRs appeared in blood more than at follow-up.

About this clonotype: What it binds is unknown.

Each CDR3 protein gets one entry after TCRdb re-called the 5' RACE reads with MiXCR. The sample lists under 75,000 distinct CDR3 sequences; around 8.2% were seen once. This sequence joins TRBV3-1 and TRBJ1-6; D might be TRBD1 (6 bases). The sample here was PBMCs, taken at surgery. The TCR was taken from a female donor with early-stage non-small cell lung cancer. The CDR3 sequence: CASSPPHRANNNNSPLHF. The CDR3 DNA reads as TGTGCCAGCAGCCCGCCCCACAGGGCCAACAACAATAATTCACCCCTCCACTTT.